Listed below are T cell receptor beta chains from one sample, sequenced in a study of OX40 agonist ivuxolimab in advanced cancers. Clones were sequenced by immunoSEQ multiplex PCR, and TCRdb holds only the in-frame ones, with some missing. Here the sample spans approximately 82,000 clones, approximately 93% being singletons. The source material was CD4+ or CD8+ T cells sorted from blood, sampled in a trial of the OX40 agonist ivuxolimab. Source of these receptors: an adult with an advanced solid tumor such as melanoma, head and neck, liver or kidney cancer. Both conserved end residues are part of each CDR3. The D gene is left open where the match is weak. Size tells how often a clone was seen (once, few, many) or the class of an expanded clone, and some rows leave it out.

V gene	J gene	clone size	D gene	CDR3 DNA	CDR3 protein
TRBV6-5	TRBJ1-5	-	-	TGTGCCAGCAGTTACTCGGCCGGACGAAATCAGCCCCAGCATTTT	CASSYSAGRNQPQHF
TRBV19	TRBJ1-5	-	TRBD1	TGTGCCAGTAGTGGCGGGACAGGAGGCTACAATCAGCCCCAGCATTTT	CASSGGTGGYNQPQHF
TRBV29-1	TRBJ1-5	-	TRBD1	TGCAGCGTTGAAACCGGGACAGGGGGAGGCAATCAGCCCCAGCATTTT	CSVETGTGGGNQPQHF
TRBV2	TRBJ2-5	-	-	TGTGCCAGCATCAAGCTTACAGGGCCCCAAGAGACCCAGTACTTC	CASIKLTGPQETQYF
TRBV9	TRBJ1-6	-	-	TGTGCCAGCAGCGTAGAGGCAGGTCCCACTATAACACCCCTCCACTTT	CASSVEAGPTITPLHF
TRBV27	TRBJ2-7	-	TRBD1	TGTGCCAGCAGTTTATCGAGGGACAGGGCGTACTACGAGCAGTACTTC	CASSLSRDRAYYEQYF
TRBV7-2	TRBJ2-5	once	TRBD2	TGTGCCAGCAGGGTGGGGACAGCGGGGGGAGAGACCCAGTACTTC	CASRVGTAGGETQYF
TRBV7-9	TRBJ1-1	-	-	TGTGCCAGCAGCCTCAGCGGCACTGAAGCTTTCTTT	CASSLSGTEAFF
TRBV4-1	TRBJ2-1	-	TRBD1	TGCGCCAGCAGCCAAGATCAGGGGGTGGATGAGCAGTTCTTC	CASSQDQGVDEQFF
TRBV27	TRBJ2-1	-	-	TGTGCCAGCAGTTTACCCAACAATGAGCAGTTCTTC	CASSLPNNEQFF
TRBV6-5	TRBJ1-2	-	-	TGTGCCAGCGGGTCGAACTATGGCTACACCTTC	CASGSNYGYTF
TRBV4-1	TRBJ2-1	-	-	TGCGCCAGCAGCCAAGATCTACCTGGGCCCTACAATGAGCAGTTCTTC	CASSQDLPGPYNEQFF
TRBV4-1	TRBJ1-1	once	TRBD1	TGCGCCAGCAGCCGATTGGGACAGTTGAACACTGAAGCTTTCTTT	CASSRLGQLNTEAFF
TRBV7-9	TRBJ1-5	-	TRBD1	TGTGCCAGCAGCTTCCACGGGACGACAGGGGGAGATCAGCCCCAGCACTTT	CASSFHGTTGGDQPQHF
TRBV29-1	TRBJ1-2	-	-	TGCAGCGCACCAGGGAGGAATGGCTACACCTTC	CSAPGRNGYTF
TRBV19	TRBJ2-7	-	-	TGTGCCAGTAGTAGAGGCGCAGGGTCCGAGCAGTACTTC	CASSRGAGSEQYF
TRBV19	TRBJ2-1	once	TRBD2	TGTGCCAGTAGTATGGGCCTATGGGTAGCGGGAACCTACAATGAGCAGTTCTTC	CASSMGLWVAGTYNEQFF
TRBV6-5	TRBJ1-1	-	-	TGTGCCAGCAGTTACGGCCCCATGGCCAGGGACACTGAAGCTTTCTTT	CASSYGPMARDTEAFF
TRBV28	TRBJ1-1	-	-	TGTGCCAGCAGTTTATGGGGCTCGAACAAGGGGGGCGCTGGCACTGAAGCTTTCTTT	CASSLWGSNKGGAGTEAFF
TRBV19	TRBJ2-7	-	TRBD1	TGTGCCAGTAGGGCCGGGACAGGGGACTACGAGCAGTACTTC	CASRAGTGDYEQYF
TRBV19	TRBJ1-2	-	-	TGTGCCAGTAGTATAGTCCCGGGGGCGAGAGGCTACACCTTC	CASSIVPGARGYTF
TRBV2	TRBJ2-7	-	-	TGTGCCAGCAGTGATCTCCAGGGGGGTAGGTCCTACGAGCAGTACTTC	CASSDLQGGRSYEQYF
TRBV9	TRBJ2-7	-	TRBD2	TGTGCCAGCAGCGTCAGCGGGGGGACGACCTACGAGCAGTACTTC	CASSVSGGTTYEQYF
TRBV27	TRBJ2-3	-	-	TGTGCCAGCAGCCCCTGGGCCGAGGCAGATACGCAGTATTTT	CASSPWAEADTQYF
TRBV13	TRBJ2-7	-	TRBD2	TGTGCCAGCAGCTCGACTGGGACTAGCGGCTCCTACGAGCAGTACTTC	CASSSTGTSGSYEQYF
TRBV10-3	TRBJ2-2	-	TRBD2	TGTGCCATTATTCCGACTAGCGGAGCGAACACCGGGGAGCTGTTTTTT	CAIIPTSGANTGELFF
TRBV7-6	TRBJ2-3	-	TRBD2	TGTGCCAGCAGCTTCCCTAGGACTAGCGGGCGAGATACGCAGTATTTT	CASSFPRTSGRDTQYF
TRBV7-9	TRBJ1-1	-	-	TGTGCCAGCAGAAACGACGGGACGGGCACTGAAGCTTTCTTT	CASRNDGTGTEAFF
TRBV7-9	TRBJ2-4	-	-	TGTGCCAGCAGCTTAGGACGGTTTCAGTACTTC	CASSLGRFQYF
TRBV25-1	TRBJ1-1	-	-	TGTGCCAGCAGTGACCCCTCGACAGGCAGTGCTGAAGCTTTCTTT	CASSDPSTGSAEAFF
TRBV7-3	TRBJ2-1	-	-	TGTGCCAGCAGCTTAACGGGGAATGAGCAGTTCTTC	CASSLTGNEQFF
TRBV5-4	TRBJ2-7	-	-	TGTGCCAGCGGTCTAGCGCCAACCTACGAGCAGTACTTC	CASGLAPTYEQYF
TRBV6-5	TRBJ1-2	-	-	TGTGCCAGCAGTACCGGGACGGGGCCGAATGGCTACACCTTC	CASSTGTGPNGYTF
TRBV7-9	TRBJ2-7	once	-	TGTGCCAGCAGGATACAGGGTGCCCCCTACGAGCAGTACTTC	CASRIQGAPYEQYF
TRBV10-3	TRBJ1-1	-	TRBD1	TGTGCCACTGGACAGGGAGACACTGAAGCTTTCTTT	CATGQGDTEAFF
TRBV7-2	TRBJ1-5	-	-	TGTGCCAGCAGCTTGGTCCCCTGGGGCAATCAGCCCCAGCATTTT	CASSLVPWGNQPQHF
TRBV5-1	TRBJ2-3	-	TRBD2	TGCGCCAGCAGCTTGGAAGCGGGGGCCACAGATACGCAGTATTTT	CASSLEAGATDTQYF
TRBV28	TRBJ1-1	-	TRBD1	TGTGCCAGCAGTTTATTGCGTGGGCAGGGGGGTGAAGCTTTCTTT	CASSLLRGQGGEAFF
TRBV27	TRBJ1-5	-	-	TGTGCCAGCAGTGGGGCTCCAGGGTGGAATCAGCCCCAGCATTTT	CASSGAPGWNQPQHF
TRBV7-9	TRBJ2-3	-	-	TGTGCCAGCAGCCCTAATGCGGCCATTGGCACAGATACGCAGTATTTT	CASSPNAAIGTDTQYF
TRBV5-1	TRBJ2-7	-	-	TGCGCCAGCAGTTTAGGGTACGAGCAGTACTTC	CASSLGYEQYF
TRBV7-8	TRBJ2-3	-	-	TGTGCCAGCAGCCCGAGGCGGGGCCCAGGCACAGATACGCAGTATTTT	CASSPRRGPGTDTQYF
TRBV5-8	TRBJ1-2	-	TRBD1	TGTGCCAGCAGCCAACACAGGGGTTGGGGCTATGGCTACACCTTC	CASSQHRGWGYGYTF
TRBV6-5	TRBJ1-2	-	TRBD1	TGTGCCAGCAGTTCATACGAAAAGGGGGCGGGTGGCTACACCTTC	CASSSYEKGAGGYTF
TRBV10-1	TRBJ2-7	-	-	TGCGCCAGCAGTGATGGGTCGTCGGTTTACGAGCAGTACTTC	CASSDGSSVYEQYF
TRBV13	TRBJ2-7	-	TRBD2	TGTGCCAGCAGCTTAGAGGGTTCCGAGCGGGAAAACGAGCAGTACTTC	CASSLEGSERENEQYF